This T cell receptor (beta chain) was recovered during a study of T cell clones after liver transplantation. As for the study in general: Immunosuppression withdrawal was tried within 2 years after liver transplantation in this trial. Blood was drawn pre-transplant, before withdrawal, and after full or failed withdrawal.

Clones were sequenced by immunoSEQ multiplex PCR, and TCRdb holds only the in-frame ones, with some missing. The sample contains about 78,000 clones, 80% of which appear only once. This CDR3 comprises 14 residues. Germline V CDR1 and CDR2: SGHRS, YFSETQ. V lost 2 bases to trimming and J lost 1 base, with 8 bases between them. The receptor comes from a human donor who received a liver transplant. This chain uses TRBV5-1 with TRBJ2-3, with a possible D match to TRBD2 (6 bases). The material sequenced was CD4+ T cells from blood, taken before liver transplant. Written as DNA, the CDR3 is TGCGCCAGCAGCTTCTTAGCGGGCACAGATACGCAGTATTTT. Translated: CASSFLAGTDTQYF.